The rows below give T cell receptor beta chains drawn from one sample of a study of blood T cell repertoires in COVID-19. The method was immunoSEQ multiplex PCR; TCRdb's version includes in-frame clones alone and lacks a portion of them. The sample yields fewer than 100,000 clones, 86% seen once. Sequenced input: peripheral blood. These receptor sequences come from a man at least 80 years old in a cohort sampled during active COVID-19. CDR3s include the opening cysteine and the closing phenylalanine or tryptophan. A D gene is named only where the DNA matches it firmly. Part of the rows lack a size; the others show once, few, many or a class for expanded clones.

CDR3 protein	CDR3 DNA	clone size	V gene	J gene	D gene
CASAGGASYNEQFF	TGTGCCAGCGCAGGTGGCGCCTCCTACAATGAGCAGTTCTTC	NA	TRBV6-6	TRBJ2-1	NA
CASSFLENQPQHF	TGTGCCAGCAGTTTCCTGGAGAATCAGCCCCAGCATTTT	NA	TRBV12-3/TRBV12-4	TRBJ1-5	NA
CASSGPTGGRGYTF	TGCGCCAGCAGCGGACCTACAGGGGGCAGGGGCTACACCTTC	once	TRBV5-1	TRBJ1-2	TRBD1
CASSHSGTSDGETQYF	TGTGCCAGCAGCCATAGCGGGACTAGCGATGGAGAGACCCAGTACTTC	NA	TRBV7-8	TRBJ2-5	TRBD2
CASSPDRASGNTIYF	TGTGCCAGCTCACCAGACAGGGCCTCTGGAAACACCATATATTTT	NA	TRBV18	TRBJ1-3	TRBD1
CASSQAQGNYGYTF	TGCGCCAGCAGCCAAGCGCAGGGAAACTATGGCTACACCTTC	NA	TRBV4-3	TRBJ1-2	NA
CASSRTISNQPQHF	TGTGCCAGCAGCCGAACCATTAGTAATCAGCCCCAGCATTTT	once	TRBV6-5	TRBJ1-5	NA
CASSLSTGLNSPLHF	TGTGCCAGCAGCCTCTCGACAGGGCTCAATTCACCCCTCCACTTT	NA	TRBV5-5	TRBJ1-6	TRBD1
CASSGTERIQPQHF	TGTGCCAGTAGTGGAACAGAACGGATTCAGCCCCAGCATTTT	NA	TRBV19	TRBJ1-5	NA
CASSYAGNEQFF	TGCGCCAGCAGCTACGCGGGGAATGAGCAGTTCTTC	NA	TRBV5-1	TRBJ2-1	NA
CASVPFGASGVQETQYF	TGTGCCAGCGTTCCATTCGGGGCTAGCGGGGTTCAAGAGACCCAGTACTTC	NA	TRBV5-6	TRBJ2-5	TRBD2
CASSRGKLTEAFF	TGTGCCAGCAGCCGGGGAAAGCTCACTGAAGCTTTCTTT	NA	TRBV6-5	TRBJ1-1	NA
CASSYSQGNEKLFF	TGTGCCAGCAGTTACAGCCAGGGAAACGAAAAACTGTTTTTT	NA	TRBV6-5	TRBJ1-4	NA
CASSSLNFNYGYTF	TGTGCCAGCAGCTCCCTAAACTTTAACTATGGCTACACCTTC	once	TRBV7-9	TRBJ1-2	NA
CASSLGLVETQYF	TGTGCCAGCAGCTTAGGACTAGTCGAAACCCAGTACTTC	NA	TRBV11-2	TRBJ2-5	NA
CASSLGGGRQETQYF	TGTGCCAGCTCACTCGGGGGGGGGCGACAGGAGACCCAGTACTTC	once	TRBV5-4	TRBJ2-5	TRBD2
CASSRGAGNTEAFF	TGTGCCAGCAGCCGGGGGGCCGGAAACACTGAAGCTTTCTTT	once	TRBV7-3	TRBJ1-1	NA
CSVATSGGRNEQFF	TGCAGCGTTGCGACTAGCGGGGGGCGCAATGAGCAGTTCTTC	NA	TRBV29-1	TRBJ2-1	TRBD2
CASTKTGGFSPLHF	TGTGCCAGCACCAAGACAGGGGGCTTTTCACCCCTCCACTTT	NA	TRBV25-1	TRBJ1-6	TRBD1
CATSRGQGANGELFF	TGTGCCACCAGCCGGGGACAGGGGGCCAACGGGGAGCTGTTTTTT	NA	TRBV15	TRBJ2-2	TRBD1
CASSRLNSGYNEQFF	TGTGCCAGCAGCCGCCTGAATAGCGGTTACAATGAGCAGTTCTTC	NA	TRBV7-6	TRBJ2-1	NA
CASSLGQLERNSPLHF	TGTGCCAGCAGCTTGGGACAGCTAGAGCGCAATTCACCCCTCCACTTT	NA	TRBV7-2	TRBJ1-6	TRBD1
CASSSYRGNTEAFF	TGTGCCAGCAGCTCTTATCGGGGGAACACTGAAGCTTTCTTT	NA	TRBV7-6	TRBJ1-1	NA
CASSKGSGGGRNQPQHF	TGTGCCAGCAGCAAAGGCTCGGGAGGGGGCCGCAATCAGCCCCAGCATTTT	NA	TRBV21-1	TRBJ1-5	NA
CASSLETGTGGPTEAFF	TGTGCCAGCAGCTTAGAGACCGGGACAGGGGGACCCACTGAAGCTTTCTTT	once	TRBV13	TRBJ1-1	TRBD1
CASSLTAPFGNIQYF	TGCGCCAGCAGCTTGACAGCCCCATTTGGGAACATTCAGTACTTC	once	TRBV5-1	TRBJ2-4	NA
CASGSGDVNEKLFF	TGTGCTAGTGGCTCAGGGGACGTAAACGAAAAACTGTTTTTT	NA	TRBV12-5	TRBJ1-4	NA
CASSPGQYNQPQHF	TGTGCCAGCTCACCAGGACAGTACAATCAGCCCCAGCATTTT	NA	TRBV18	TRBJ1-5	NA
CASSLSQGNVNEQFF	TGTGCCAGCAGCTTAAGTCAGGGGAACGTAAATGAGCAGTTCTTC	NA	TRBV7-9	TRBJ2-1	NA
CASLEGARTEAFF	TGTGCCAGCTTAGAGGGGGCGCGGACTGAAGCTTTCTTT	NA	TRBV6-5	TRBJ1-1	TRBD1
CASSVRGAQETQYF	TGTGCCAGCAGTGTGCGGGGGGCGCAAGAGACCCAGTACTTC	NA	TRBV7-2	TRBJ2-5	TRBD2
CASSQESGGGYEQYF	TGTGCCAGCAGCCAAGAATCAGGGGGCGGGTACGAGCAGTACTTC	NA	TRBV3-1/TRBV3-2	TRBJ2-7	TRBD1
CASSTGGREKLFF	TGTGCCAGCAGCACCGGGGGGCGTGAAAAACTGTTTTTT	NA	TRBV3-1/TRBV3-2	TRBJ1-4	NA
CASRAGTGGLTGNTIYF	TGCGCCAGCAGGGCCGGGACAGGGGGTTTGACGGGAAACACCATATATTTT	NA	TRBV5-1	TRBJ1-3	TRBD1
CASSTTSGTSGGALMDEQFF	TGTGCCAGCAGTACCACTTCCGGGACTAGCGGGGGGGCCCTGATGGATGAGCAGTTCTTC	NA	TRBV28	TRBJ2-1	TRBD2
CASSRARTGGAFSSPLHF	TGTGCCAGCAGCCGCGCCAGGACAGGGGGCGCATTTTCTTCACCCCTCCACTTT	NA	TRBV3-1/TRBV3-2	TRBJ1-6	TRBD1
CAISETASGQQGETQYF	TGTGCCATCAGTGAGACGGCTAGCGGGCAACAAGGAGAGACCCAGTACTTC	NA	TRBV10-3	TRBJ2-5	TRBD2
CATSEAHTDTQYF	TGTGCCACCAGTGAGGCACACACAGATACGCAGTATTTT	NA	TRBV24-1	TRBJ2-3	NA
CASSQDRPGRNTGELFF	TGTGCCAGCAGCCAAGATAGGCCGGGGAGGAACACCGGGGAGCTGTTTTTT	NA	TRBV4-2	TRBJ2-2	NA
CASSSGTASSYEQYF	TGCGCCAGCAGTTCCGGGACAGCCTCATCCTACGAGCAGTACTTC	NA	TRBV5-1	TRBJ2-7	TRBD1
CASSPGTGGLYEQYF	TGTGCCAGCAGCCCCGGGACAGGGGGACTCTACGAGCAGTACTTC	NA	TRBV4-2	TRBJ2-7	TRBD1
CASSQWADQPQHF	TGCGCCAGCAGTCAATGGGCTGATCAGCCCCAGCATTTT	NA	TRBV23-1	TRBJ1-5	NA
CASSFPGQVNTEAFF	TGTGCCAGCAGCTTTCCGGGACAGGTGAACACTGAAGCTTTCTTT	NA	TRBV5-4	TRBJ1-1	TRBD1
CAISDGLAGSNEQFF	TGTGCCATCAGTGACGGGCTAGCGGGGTCCAATGAGCAGTTCTTC	NA	TRBV10-3	TRBJ2-1	TRBD2
CASSHLRVGTGELFF	TGCGCCAGCAGCCATCTCAGGGTAGGCACCGGGGAGCTGTTTTTT	NA	TRBV4-1	TRBJ2-2	NA
CASSIIAGGYTGELFF	TGTGCCAGCAGCATAATAGCGGGGGGATACACCGGGGAGCTGTTTTTT	NA	TRBV11-2	TRBJ2-2	TRBD2
CASSLITGSHESTEAFF	TGTGCCAGCAGCCTCATTACAGGGTCCCATGAGAGCACTGAAGCTTTCTTT	NA	TRBV7-2	TRBJ1-1	NA
CASSLVAGGTEQYF	TGTGCCAGCAGCTTGGTGGCAGGGGGGACCGAGCAGTACTTC	NA	TRBV5-6	TRBJ2-7	NA
CASSEAQTDTQYF	TGTGCCAGCAGTGAAGCGCAGACAGATACGCAGTATTTT	NA	TRBV2	TRBJ2-3	NA
CASSLLARGSRETQYF	TGTGCCAGCAGTTTATTGGCGCGGGGTAGTCGTGAGACCCAGTACTTC	NA	TRBV27	TRBJ2-5	NA
CASSARSGAGANVLTF	TGTGCCAGCAGCGCCCGTTCGGGGGCTGGGGCCAACGTCCTGACTTTC	NA	TRBV7-6	TRBJ2-6	NA
CASSFPGGKRYGYTF	TGTGCCAGCAGTTTCCCAGGGGGGAAACGCTATGGCTACACCTTC	NA	TRBV28	TRBJ1-2	TRBD1
CASSVGSGSYNEQFF	TGTGCCAGCAGCGTAGGAAGCGGTTCCTACAATGAGCAGTTCTTC	NA	TRBV9	TRBJ2-1	NA
CASSEKTGGLEKLFF	TGTGCCAGCAGTGAAAAGACAGGGGGGTTGGAAAAACTGTTTTTT	NA	TRBV2	TRBJ1-4	TRBD1
CASHNDSGANVLTF	TGTGCCAGCCACAACGACTCTGGGGCCAACGTCCTGACTTTC	NA	TRBV27	TRBJ2-6	NA